This TCR beta chain emerged from a study of blood T cell repertoires in COVID-19. The CDR3 is 14 residues long. Sequenced by immunoSEQ multiplex PCR; TCRdb stores in-frame clones only, minus some. The sample includes some 58,000 clones, approximately 77% of them seen just once. The rearrangement links TRBV21-1 to TRBJ2-7; the table's D call, TRBD2, has no DNA check behind it. TRBV21-1 is annotated as a pseudogene. This clonotype was sampled from a human donor in a cohort sampled during active COVID-19. The sequencing input was peripheral blood. The CDR3 sequence: CASSNATGRYEQYF. As DNA, the CDR3 is TGTGCCAGCAGCAACGCTACGGGTCGCTACGAGCAGTACTTC.